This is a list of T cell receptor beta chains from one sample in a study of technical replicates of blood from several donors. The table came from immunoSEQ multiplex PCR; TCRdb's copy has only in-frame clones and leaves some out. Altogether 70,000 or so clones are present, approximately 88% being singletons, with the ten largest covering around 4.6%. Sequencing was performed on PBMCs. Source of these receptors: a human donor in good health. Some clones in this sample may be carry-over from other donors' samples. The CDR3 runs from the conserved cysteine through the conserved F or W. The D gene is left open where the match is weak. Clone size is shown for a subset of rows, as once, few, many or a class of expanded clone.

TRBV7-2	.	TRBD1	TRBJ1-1	CASSWGQGWNTEAFF	TGTGCCAGCAGCTGGGGACAGGGGTGGAACACTGAAGCTTTCTTT
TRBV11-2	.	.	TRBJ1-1	CASSFGNTEAFF	TGTGCCAGCAGCTTCGGGAACACTGAAGCTTTCTTT
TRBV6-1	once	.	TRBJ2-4	CASSDRAGDKNIQYF	TGTGCCAGCAGTGACCGAGCAGGGGACAAAAACATTCAGTACTTC
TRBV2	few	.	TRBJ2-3	CASMRNPKSTDTQYF	TGTGCCAGCATGCGTAATCCCAAAAGCACAGATACGCAGTATTTT
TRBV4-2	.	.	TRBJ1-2	CASSQELGAYGYTF	TGTGCCAGCAGCCAAGAGTTAGGGGCCTATGGCTACACCTTC
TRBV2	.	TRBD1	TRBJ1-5	CASSTGGGKPQHF	TGTGCCAGCAGTACAGGGGGCGGGAAGCCCCAGCATTTT
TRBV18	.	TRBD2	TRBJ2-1	CASSSGGDEQFF	TGTGCCAGCTCAAGCGGGGGTGATGAGCAGTTCTTC
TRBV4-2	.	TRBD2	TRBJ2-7	CASSQALWTSGGPSYEQYF	TGTGCCAGCAGCCAAGCGCTATGGACTAGCGGGGGACCCTCCTACGAGCAGTACTTC
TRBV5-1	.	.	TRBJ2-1	CASSTGVEPYYEQFF	TGCGCCAGCAGCACCGGGGTAGAACCCTACTATGAGCAGTTCTTC
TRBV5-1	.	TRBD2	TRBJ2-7	CASSSTLAGGRLSYEQYF	TGCGCCAGCAGTTCGACACTAGCGGGAGGACGCCTCTCCTACGAGCAGTACTTC
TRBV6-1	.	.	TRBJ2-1	CASRRAGSSYNEQFF	TGTGCCAGCAGGCGCGCGGGTAGCTCCTACAATGAGCAGTTCTTC